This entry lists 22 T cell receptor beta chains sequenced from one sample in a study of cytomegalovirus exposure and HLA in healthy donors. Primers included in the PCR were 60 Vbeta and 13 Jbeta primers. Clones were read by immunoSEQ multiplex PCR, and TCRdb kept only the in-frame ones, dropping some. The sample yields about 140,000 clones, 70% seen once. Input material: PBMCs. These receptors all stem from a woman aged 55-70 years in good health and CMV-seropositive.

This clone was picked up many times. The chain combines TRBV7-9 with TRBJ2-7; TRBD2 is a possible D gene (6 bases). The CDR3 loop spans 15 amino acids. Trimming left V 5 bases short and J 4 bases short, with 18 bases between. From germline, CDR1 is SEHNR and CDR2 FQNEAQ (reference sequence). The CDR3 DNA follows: TGTGCCAGCAGCCCCAATCTACGGGAGCTATACGAGCAGTACTTC. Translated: CASSPNLRELYEQYF.

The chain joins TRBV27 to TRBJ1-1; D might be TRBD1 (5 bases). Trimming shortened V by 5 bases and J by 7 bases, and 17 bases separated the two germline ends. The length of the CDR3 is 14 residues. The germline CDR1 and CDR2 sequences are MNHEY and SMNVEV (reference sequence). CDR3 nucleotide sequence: TGTGCCAGCAGTCTGCGGGGGGGGGAGGGTGAAGCTTTCTTT. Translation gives CASSLRGGEGEAFF.

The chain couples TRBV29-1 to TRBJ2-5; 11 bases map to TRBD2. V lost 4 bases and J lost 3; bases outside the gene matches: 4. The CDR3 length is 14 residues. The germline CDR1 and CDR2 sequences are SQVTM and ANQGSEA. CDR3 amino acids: CSVGMTSGKETQYF. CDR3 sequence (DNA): TGCAGCGTTGGAATGACTAGCGGGAAAGAGACCCAGTACTTC.

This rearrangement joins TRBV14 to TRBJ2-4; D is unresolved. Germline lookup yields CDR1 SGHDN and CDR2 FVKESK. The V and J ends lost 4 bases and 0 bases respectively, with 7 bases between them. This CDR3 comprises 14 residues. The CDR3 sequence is CASSLSGAKNIQYF. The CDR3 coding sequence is TGTGCCAGCAGCCTGTCGGGAGCCAAAAACATTCAGTACTTC.

The CDR3 nucleotides are TGCGCCAGCAGCCGGAGTGAGGAGAGCTCCTACGAGCAGTACTTC. Its protein product is CASSRSEESSYEQYF. The chain couples TRBV4-1 to TRBJ2-7; D is ambiguous. V lost 4 bases, J lost 0 bases, and 13 bases lay in between. Per the germline V gene, CDR1 is MGHRA and CDR2 is YSYEKL. This CDR3 has 15 residues.

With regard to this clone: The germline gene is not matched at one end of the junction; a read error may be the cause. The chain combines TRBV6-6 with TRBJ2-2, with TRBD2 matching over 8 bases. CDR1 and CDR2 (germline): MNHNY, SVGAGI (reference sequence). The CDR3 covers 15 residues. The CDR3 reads CASSPGTSNIGELFF. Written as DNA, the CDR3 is TGTGCCAGCAGCCCCGGGACTAGTAACATCGGGGAGCTGTTTTTT.

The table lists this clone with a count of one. CDR3 amino acids: CSAPWGGRNEQFF. In nucleotides, the CDR3 is TGCAGCGCTCCATGGGGAGGCCGCAATGAGCAGTTCTTC. The chain joins TRBV29-1 to TRBJ2-1, with D perhaps matching TRBD2 (6 bases). The CDR3 consists of 13 residues. V was pared by 7 bases and J by 6 bases, with 16 bases between. Per the germline V gene, CDR1 is SQVTM and CDR2 is ANQGSEA.

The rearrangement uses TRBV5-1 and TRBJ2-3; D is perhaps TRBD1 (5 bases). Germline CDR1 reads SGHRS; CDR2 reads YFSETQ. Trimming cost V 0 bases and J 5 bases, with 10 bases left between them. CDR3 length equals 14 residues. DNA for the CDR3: TGCGCCAGCAGCTTGGTCCCAGGGATAGATACGCAGTATTTT. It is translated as CASSLVPGIDTQYF.

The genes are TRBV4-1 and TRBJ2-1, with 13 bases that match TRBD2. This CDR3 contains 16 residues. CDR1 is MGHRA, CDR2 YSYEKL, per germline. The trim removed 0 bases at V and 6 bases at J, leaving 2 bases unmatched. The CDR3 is CASSQDGLAGVNEQFF. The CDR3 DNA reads TGCGCCAGCAGCCAAGACGGACTAGCGGGAGTCAATGAGCAGTTCTTC.

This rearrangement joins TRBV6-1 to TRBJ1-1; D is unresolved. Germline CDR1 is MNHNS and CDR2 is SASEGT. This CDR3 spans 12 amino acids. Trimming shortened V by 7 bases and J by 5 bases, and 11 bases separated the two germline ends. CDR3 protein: CASTTSWTEAFF. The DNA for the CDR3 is TGTGCCAGCACTACGAGCTGGACTGAAGCTTTCTTT.

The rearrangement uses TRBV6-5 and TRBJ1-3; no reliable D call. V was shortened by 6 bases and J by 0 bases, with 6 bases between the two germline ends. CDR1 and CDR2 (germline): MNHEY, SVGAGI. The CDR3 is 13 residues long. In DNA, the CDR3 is TGTGCCAGCAGCCGCGTCTCTGGAAACACCATATATTTT. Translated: CASSRVSGNTIYF.

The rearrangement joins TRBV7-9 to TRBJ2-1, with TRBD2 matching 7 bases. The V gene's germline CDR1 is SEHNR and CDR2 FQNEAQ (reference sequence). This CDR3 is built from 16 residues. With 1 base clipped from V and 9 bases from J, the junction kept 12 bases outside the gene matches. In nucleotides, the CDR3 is TGTGCCAGCAGCTTAGGATCCGCGGGAGAGAGTAGTGAGCAGTTCTTC. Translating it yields CASSLGSAGESSEQFF.

The chain's CDR3 is CASSAGTSGSNEQFF. CDR3 DNA sequence: TGTGCCAGCAGCGCCGGGACTAGCGGGAGTAATGAGCAGTTCTTC. The chain recombines TRBV9 with TRBJ2-1; 14 bases align to TRBD2. Losses at the gene ends were 3 bases for V and 7 bases for J; bases not matched to a gene: 3. Germline V CDR1 and CDR2: SGDLS, YYNGEE. This CDR3 is 15 amino acids long.

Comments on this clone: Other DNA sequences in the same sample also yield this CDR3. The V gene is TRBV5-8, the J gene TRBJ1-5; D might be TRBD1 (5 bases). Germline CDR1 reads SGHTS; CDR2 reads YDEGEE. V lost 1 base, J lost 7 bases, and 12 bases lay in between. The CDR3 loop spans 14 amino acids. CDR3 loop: CASSLFGGGQPQHF. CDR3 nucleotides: TGTGCCAGCAGCTTGTTCGGGGGGGGGCAGCCCCAGCATTTT.

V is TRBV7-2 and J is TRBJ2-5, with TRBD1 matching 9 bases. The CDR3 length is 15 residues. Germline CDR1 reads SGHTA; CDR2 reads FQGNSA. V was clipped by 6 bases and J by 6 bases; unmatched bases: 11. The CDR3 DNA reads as TGTGCCAGCAGATGGGGACAGGGTAGTAGAAAGACCCAGTACTTC. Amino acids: CASRWGQGSRKTQYF.

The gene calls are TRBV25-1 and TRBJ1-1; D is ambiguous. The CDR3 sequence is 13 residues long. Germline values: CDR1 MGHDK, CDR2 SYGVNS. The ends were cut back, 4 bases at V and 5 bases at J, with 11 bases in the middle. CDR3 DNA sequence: TGTGCCAGCAGTGGTTTCGCCAGAACTGAAGCTTTCTTT. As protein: CASSGFARTEAFF.

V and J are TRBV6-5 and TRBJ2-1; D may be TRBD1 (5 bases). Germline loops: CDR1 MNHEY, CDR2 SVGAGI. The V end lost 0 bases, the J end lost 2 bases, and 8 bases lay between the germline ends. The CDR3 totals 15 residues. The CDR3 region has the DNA TGTGCCAGCAGTTACTCGGGGCCCACCTACAATGAGCAGTTCTTC. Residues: CASSYSGPTYNEQFF.

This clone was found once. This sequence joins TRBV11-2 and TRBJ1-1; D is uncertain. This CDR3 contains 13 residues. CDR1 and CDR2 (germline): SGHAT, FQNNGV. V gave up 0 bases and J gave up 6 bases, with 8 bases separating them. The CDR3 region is CASSLDRLAEAFF. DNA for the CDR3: TGTGCCAGCAGCTTAGACAGGCTGGCTGAAGCTTTCTTT.

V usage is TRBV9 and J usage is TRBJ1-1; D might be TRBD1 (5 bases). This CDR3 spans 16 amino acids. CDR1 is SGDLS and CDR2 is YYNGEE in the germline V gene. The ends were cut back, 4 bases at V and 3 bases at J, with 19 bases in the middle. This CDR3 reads CASSPRGGWPDTEAFF. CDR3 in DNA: TGTGCCAGCAGCCCCCGTGGGGGGTGGCCGGACACTGAAGCTTTCTTT.

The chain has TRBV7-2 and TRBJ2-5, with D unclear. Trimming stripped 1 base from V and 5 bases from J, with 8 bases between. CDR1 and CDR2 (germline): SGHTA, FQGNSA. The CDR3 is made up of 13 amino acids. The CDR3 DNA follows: TGTGCCAGCAGCTTAGGTCCCGGGGAGACCCAGTACTTC. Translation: CASSLGPGETQYF.

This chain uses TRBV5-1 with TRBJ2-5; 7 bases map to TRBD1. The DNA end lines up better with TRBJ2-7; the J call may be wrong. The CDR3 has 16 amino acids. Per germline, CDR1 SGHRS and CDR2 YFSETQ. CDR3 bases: TGCGCCAGCAGCTTCCAGACAGGGCCCTCTGGGAACGAGCAGTACTTC. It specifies CASSFQTGPSGNEQYF.

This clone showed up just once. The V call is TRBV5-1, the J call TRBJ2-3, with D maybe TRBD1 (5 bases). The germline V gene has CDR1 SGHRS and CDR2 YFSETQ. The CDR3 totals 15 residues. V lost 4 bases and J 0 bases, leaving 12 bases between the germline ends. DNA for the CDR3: TGCGCCAGCAGCCCCCAGGGAACTAGCACAGATACGCAGTATTTT. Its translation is CASSPQGTSTDTQYF.